A single sample gave rise to the 28 T cell receptor beta chains below, sequenced in a study of OX40 agonist ivuxolimab in advanced cancers. Here immunoSEQ multiplex PCR was the method, and the copy in TCRdb shows in-frame clones only, minus some. The profile shows around 30,000 clones, approximately 89% of them singletons. Sequencing was performed on CD4+ or CD8+ T cells sorted from blood, taken in a trial of the OX40 agonist ivuxolimab. These receptors all stem from an adult with an advanced solid tumor such as melanoma, head and neck, liver or kidney cancer.

The V gene is TRBV11-3, the J gene TRBJ2-4, with D perhaps TRBD1 or TRBD2 (5 bases each). Germline lookup yields CDR1 SGHNT and CDR2 YENEEA. The CDR3 has 14 amino acids. The V end was cut by 1 base, the J end by 5 bases, with 9 bases between. The CDR3 loop is CASSLGGNENIQYF. The DNA for the CDR3 is TGTGCCAGCAGCTTAGGGGGGAACGAAAACATTCAGTACTTC.

This clone is labeled medium-sized. The chain employs TRBV15 and TRBJ1-2, with D possibly TRBD1 on 5 matching bases. Germline loops: CDR1 LNHNV, CDR2 YYDKDF (reference sequence). The CDR3 totals 16 residues. V was clipped by 1 base and J by 8 bases, with 20 bases between them. CDR3 sequence (DNA): TGTGCCACCAGCAGAGGTCGCGGGCCAACTGGGGGAGGCTACACCTTC. Its translation: CATSRGRGPTGGGYTF.

The chain uses TRBV28 and TRBJ1-1; TRBD1 is a possible D gene (5 bases). V was cut by 7 bases and J by 1 base, with 16 bases left in between. The CDR3 totals 15 residues. CDR1 is MDHEN, CDR2 SYDVKM, per germline. CDR3 nucleotides: TGTGCCAGCAACCCCTCGGCAGGGACGAACACTGAAGCTTTCTTT. It specifies CASNPSAGTNTEAFF.

V gene TRBV6-1 combines with J gene TRBJ1-5; D not resolved. V was clipped by 8 bases and J by 6 bases, with 14 bases between them. From germline, CDR1 is MNHNS and CDR2 SASEGT. This CDR3 has 13 amino acids. The CDR3 spells CASSSALFQPQHF. The CDR3 nucleotides are TGTGCCAGCTCGTCAGCTTTATTTCAGCCCCAGCATTTT.

In nucleotides, the CDR3 is TGCGCCAGCAGCTTGTGGCCAGGCTCTGGAAACACCATATATTTT. The encoded protein is CASSLWPGSGNTIYF. J is TRBJ1-3 and V is TRBV5-1; D gene unclear. CDR3 size: 15 residues. The V and J ends lost 1 base and 0 bases respectively, with 8 bases between them. Per germline, CDR1 SGHRS and CDR2 YFSETQ.

The chain uses TRBV19 and TRBJ2-1; no definite D call. There are 13 residues in the CDR3. The V end was cut by 5 bases, the J end by 10 bases, with 15 bases between. Germline CDR1 and CDR2: LNHDA and SQIVND (reference sequence). DNA of the CDR3: TGTGCCAGTAGTGAAAGGAGCAGTGTAGAGCAGTTCTTC. It is translated as CASSERSSVEQFF. Full variable domain (outside the CDR3, taken from reference TRBV19 and TRBJ2-1): DGGITQSPKYLFRKEGQNVTLSCEQNLNHDAMYWYRQDPGQGLRLIYYSQIVNDFQKGDIAEGYSVSREKKESFPLTVTSAQKNPTAFYLCASSERSSVEQFFGPGTRLTVL.

This chain links TRBV27 with TRBJ1-5; no clear D. The CDR3 contains 13 residues. CDR1 MNHEY and CDR2 SMNVEV come from the germline V gene (reference sequence). V was pared by 3 bases and J by 6 bases, with 9 bases between. CDR3 loop: CASSFRVGQPQHF. The CDR3 DNA sequence: TGTGCCAGCAGTTTCCGTGTAGGTCAGCCCCAGCATTTT.

The sample holds one count of this clone. This chain connects TRBV19 to TRBJ2-7, with 12 positions matching TRBD1. Per the germline V gene, CDR1 is LNHDA and CDR2 is SQIVND (reference sequence). With V trimmed by 3 bases and J by 2 bases, 2 bases remained unmatched. The CDR3 is 15 residues long. For the CDR3, the DNA is TGTGCCAGTAGTATGGGGACAGGGGGCCCCTACGAGCAGTACTTC. It codes for CASSMGTGGPYEQYF.

The chain combines TRBV2 with TRBJ2-5; no firm D call. Germline loops: CDR1 SNHLY, CDR2 FYNNEI. Trimming took 8 bases from V and 5 from J, leaving 12 bases between them. The CDR3 totals 12 residues. CDR3 DNA: TGTGCCAGCTGGAGCGTGGTGGAGACCCAGTACTTC. It translates to CASWSVVETQYF.

This chain links TRBV11-3 with TRBJ2-3, with TRBD2 identical over 10 bases. Germline V CDR1 and CDR2: SGHNT, YENEEA. The CDR3 extends over 17 amino acids. V was clipped by 3 bases and J by 5 bases; unmatched bases: 11. CDR3 sequence: CASSFGAGGPSQDTQYF. CDR3 coding DNA: TGTGCCAGCAGCTTTGGAGCGGGGGGGCCATCGCAAGATACGCAGTATTTT.

There are a few counts of this clone. The J gene is TRBJ1-1, the V gene TRBV19, with 7 bases lining up with TRBD1. Germline V lookup: CDR1 LNHDA, CDR2 SQIVND (reference sequence). The CDR3 sequence is 12 residues long. V shed 4 bases, J shed 8 bases, and the junction held 4 bases outside the gene matches. The CDR3 is CASSSDRVEAFF. The CDR3 DNA follows: TGTGCCAGTAGTAGTGACAGGGTCGAAGCTTTCTTT.

V gene TRBV7-2 combines with J gene TRBJ1-2; a weak D match, TRBD1 (6 bases). The CDR3 totals 19 residues. Germline V gene sequence: CDR1 SGHTA, CDR2 FQGNSA. V lost 4 bases, J lost 6 bases, and 30 bases lay in between. Here the CDR3 reads CASSSTPMKLGALSNGYTF. The CDR3 DNA reads TGTGCCAGCAGCTCCACCCCTATGAAGCTGGGGGCCCTCTCTAATGGCTACACCTTC.

The gene calls are TRBV2 and TRBJ2-7; TRBD1 matches at 7 bases. Germline CDR1 SNHLY, CDR2 FYNNEI. Trimming cost V 5 bases and J 3 bases; bases outside gene matches: 19. The CDR3 length is 18 residues. The CDR3 DNA is TGTGCCAGCAGTTACGGGGATTCCGGTGGGACAGCTTTCTACGAGCAGTACTTC. This sequence encodes CASSYGDSGGTAFYEQYF. The full variable domain, completed using reference TRBV2 and TRBJ2-7, is EPEVTQTPSHQVTQMGQEVILRCVPISNHLYFYWYRQILGQKVEFLVSFYNNEISEKSEIFDDQFSVERPDGSNFTLKIRSTKLEDSAMYFCASSYGDSGGTAFYEQYFGPGTRLTVT.

The chain has TRBV10-3 and TRBJ2-7, with D unresolved. Germline loops: CDR1 ENHRY, CDR2 SYGVKD. The V end was cut by 5 bases, the J end by 3 bases, with 11 bases between. This CDR3 is 13 amino acids long. The CDR3 coding sequence is TGTGCCATCAGTATAGGGCAGAACTACGAGCAGTACTTC. As protein: CAISIGQNYEQYF.

The chain employs TRBV7-2 and TRBJ2-7; tentatively, D is TRBD2 (6 bases). The CDR3 is 15 residues long. Trimming stripped 3 bases from V and 4 bases from J, with 16 bases between. Germline CDR1 is SGHTA and CDR2 is FQGNSA. CDR3 nucleotide sequence: TGTGCCAGCAGCTTTAGGGTAGCGGTCGGATACGAGCAGTACTTC. Translation: CASSFRVAVGYEQYF.

The chain employs TRBV13 and TRBJ1-1, with D possibly being TRBD1 (5 bases). The ends were cut back, 2 bases at V and 5 bases at J, with 18 bases in the middle. Germline V gene data show CDR1 as PRHDT and CDR2 as FYEKMQ (reference sequence). CDR3 length: 16 amino acids. The CDR3 loop is CASSLRGSGLSTEAFF. DNA of the CDR3: TGTGCCAGCAGCTTACGCGGGTCAGGGTTGAGTACTGAAGCTTTCTTT.

The V call is TRBV28, the J call TRBJ1-1; D is ambiguous. This CDR3 comprises 16 residues. Germline-derived CDR1 and CDR2 are MDHEN and SYDVKM. The V gene lost 3 bases and the J gene lost 0 bases, with 14 bases spanning the gap. The CDR3 reads CASSFEEWVVNTEAFF. The CDR3 DNA sequence: TGTGCCAGCAGTTTTGAAGAATGGGTGGTGAACACTGAAGCTTTCTTT.

The rearrangement links TRBV5-1 to TRBJ2-1, with D perhaps TRBD1 (5 bases). Germline V gene lookup returns CDR1 SGHRS and CDR2 YFSETQ. This CDR3 is built from 15 residues. The V end lost 5 bases, the J end lost 2 bases, and 14 bases lay between the germline ends. CDR3 in DNA: TGCGCCAGCAGTGGAGACAGCCGAGCCTACAATGAGCAGTTCTTC. This sequence encodes CASSGDSRAYNEQFF.

The chain uses TRBV5-1 and TRBJ1-4; a weak D match, TRBD1 (6 bases). This CDR3 comprises 14 residues. The V end lost 3 bases, the J end lost 5 bases, and 11 bases lay between the germline ends. Germline V gene lookup returns CDR1 SGHRS and CDR2 YFSETQ. Written as DNA, the CDR3 is TGCGCCAGCAGCTCTCAGGGGACCAATGAAAAACTGTTTTTT. Its protein product is CASSSQGTNEKLFF.

The rearrangement uses TRBV2 and TRBJ1-1, with D hard to call. Trimming cost V 7 bases and J 0 bases, with 15 bases left between them. This CDR3 comprises 15 residues. Germline assignment: CDR1 SNHLY and CDR2 FYNNEI. CDR3 residues: CASNMGIQLNTEAFF. For the CDR3, the DNA is TGTGCCAGCAACATGGGTATCCAATTGAACACTGAAGCTTTCTTT.

The chain joins TRBV13 to TRBJ2-7; a possible D gene is TRBD2 (6 bases). V was shortened by 5 bases and J by 2 bases, with 25 bases between the two germline ends. The germline V gene encodes CDR1 PRHDT and CDR2 FYEKMQ (reference sequence). This CDR3 spans 18 amino acids. The CDR3 nucleotides are TGTGCCAGCAGCCCGTCTCCACGGGAGAGGACCTACGCCTACGAGCAGTACTTC. Its translation is CASSPSPRERTYAYEQYF.

V usage is TRBV6-1 and J usage is TRBJ2-7; D might be TRBD1 (6 bases). The CDR3 sequence is 16 residues long. Trimming pared 0 bases from V and 0 bases from J, leaving 12 bases between. Germline assignment: CDR1 MNHNS and CDR2 SASEGT. CDR3 bases: TGTGCCAGCAGTGAAGCGGTCGGGGACACCTCCTACGAGCAGTACTTC. Protein product: CASSEAVGDTSYEQYF.

The V call is TRBV28, the J call TRBJ2-7, with D maybe TRBD1 (6 bases). The CDR3 contains 15 residues. V lost 2 bases and J 4 bases, leaving 15 bases between the germline ends. Germline V gene data show CDR1 as MDHEN and CDR2 as SYDVKM. Here the CDR3 reads CASSLEGRGAYEQYF. In DNA, the CDR3 is TGTGCCAGCAGTTTAGAGGGCAGGGGAGCGTACGAGCAGTACTTC. Drawing the rest from reference TRBV28 and TRBJ2-7, the complete variable domain is DVKVTQSSRYLVKRTGEKVFLECVQDMDHENMFWYRQDPGLGLRLIYFSYDVKMKEKGDIPEGYSVSREKKERFSLILESASTNQTSMYLCASSLEGRGAYEQYFGPGTRLTVT.

CDR3: CASSQDRDSRPSPTGYTF. Here the CDR3 DNA reads TGTGCCAGCAGCCAAGATCGGGACAGTCGACCCTCCCCTACTGGCTACACCTTC. This chain uses TRBV4-2 with TRBJ1-2; 7 bases align to TRBD1. The ends lost 0 bases at V and 7 bases at J; junction bases unmatched: 17. The germline V gene encodes CDR1 LGHNA and CDR2 YNFKEQ. CDR3 size: 18 residues.

The chain joins TRBV5-6 to TRBJ2-5; D might be TRBD1 or TRBD2, each matching 5 bases. The CDR3 is 15 residues long. Germline CDR1 and CDR2: SGHDT and YYEEEE. Trimming pared 1 base from V and 1 base from J, leaving 11 bases between. This chain's CDR3 is CASSLTTGGQETQYF. The CDR3 DNA sequence: TGTGCCAGCAGCTTGACCACAGGAGGCCAAGAGACCCAGTACTTC.

This sequence joins TRBV28 and TRBJ2-7; no clear D gene. Looked up from germline, CDR1 is MDHEN and CDR2 is SYDVKM. Deletions cut 1 base from V and 6 bases from J, with 13 bases between. The CDR3 contains 14 residues. The CDR3 is CASSLSNSHTEQYF. CDR3 coding DNA: TGTGCCAGCAGTTTATCTAACAGCCATACCGAGCAGTACTTC.

V usage is TRBV2 and J usage is TRBJ2-7; no definite D call. This CDR3 region has 12 residues. V lost 6 bases and J 2 bases, leaving 8 bases between the germline ends. Per the germline V gene, CDR1 is SNHLY and CDR2 is FYNNEI. CDR3 DNA sequence: TGTGCCAGCAGGGAGATAACCTACGAGCAGTACTTC. Residues: CASREITYEQYF.

This clone came up many times. Other DNA sequences within the sample encode an identical CDR3. The chain is built from TRBV6-5 and TRBJ2-5; TRBD2 agrees at 14 bases. This CDR3 spans 14 amino acids. The V and J ends lost 8 bases and 2 bases, in that order; junction bases with no gene match: 1. Germline V gene lookup returns CDR1 MNHEY and CDR2 SVGAGI. CDR3 sequence: CASRLAGGQETQYF. CDR3 in DNA: TGTGCCAGCCGACTAGCGGGGGGGCAAGAGACCCAGTACTTC.